This T cell receptor beta chain was recorded in a study of cytomegalovirus exposure and HLA in healthy donors. Regarding the study as a whole: Common viral pathogens seemed, in a later analysis, to connect with several of the most significant clusters.

PCR used 60 Vbeta primers and 13 Jbeta primers. Clones were read by immunoSEQ multiplex PCR, and TCRdb kept only the in-frame ones, dropping some. This listing includes some 130,000 clones. About this clone itself: No antigen is known for it.

The sample comprised PBMCs. This clonotype was obtained from a woman in her sixties in good health and CMV-seronegative.

CDR3 sequence (DNA): TGTGCCAGCCGGACTAGCGGGATATACAATGAGCAGTTCTTC. It is translated as CASRTSGIYNEQFF. The chain employs TRBV6-1 and TRBJ2-1; 12 bases are a match to TRBD2. The germline V gene encodes CDR1 MNHNS and CDR2 SASEGT. The V segment lost 8 bases and the J segment 4 bases; nucleotides outside the gene matches: 3. The CDR3 extends over 14 amino acids.